The clone carrying this TCR beta chain was seen more than once but under ten times. Its cognate antigen is unknown. An Oncomine TCR Beta short-read assay was used to sequence the DNA from cultured CD4+ T cells. MiXCR, run by TCRdb on the PCR reads, gives a single entry per CDR3 protein. Of 12,000 or so distinct CDR3 sequences in the sample, 61% are singletons; the top ten hold over 8%. The germline V gene encodes CDR1 SGHAT and CDR2 FQNNGV. The V and J ends lost 4 bases and 9 bases respectively, with 7 bases between them. The CDR3 is 11 amino acids. These data are taken from a study of vaccination and CD4 T cells after COVID-19. Described treatment: roughly 11-day PBMC culture with coronavirus spike peptide pools or control peptides (ViraFEST assay).

The chain has TRBV11-2 and TRBJ1-5, with D hard to call. The sequenced sample was CD4+ T cells from blood, cultured in vitro. The receptor's source is a human donor who had recovered from COVID-19. The CDR3 loop reads CASSSVTPQHF. The DNA of the CDR3 is TGTGCCAGCAGCTCCGTTACGCCCCAGCATTTT.